This T cell receptor (beta chain) was captured by sequencing in a study of T cell clonality in common variable immunodeficiency. Findings and limits, study-wide: T cell subpopulation sequencing would be needed to explain CVID clonality. CVID subjects shared fewer TCRbeta clones than healthy controls did. In common variable immunodeficiency, TCR beta chains reportedly carried fewer deletions and N-nucleotide insertions.

Comment on this clone: The antigen is not known. The CDR3 end lies 3 residues beyond the end of the read and is filled in from the germline J gene.

Heparinized whole blood, about 5 to 8.5 ml, came from each donor. The CDR3 is made up of 16 amino acids. V lost 8 bases and J lost 0, with 17 bases in between. Germline V CDR1 and CDR2: LNHDA, SQIVND (reference sequence). Only in-frame clones appear in the TCRdb table, and some are missing; sequencing was by immunoSEQ multiplex PCR. The sample has approximately 52,000 clones, none seen only once. Sequenced sample: peripheral blood mononuclear cells. The sequence was collected from a person aged 18-70 years in good health. This sequence joins TRBV19 and TRBJ1-5; possible D gene TRBD1, 6 bases. CDR3 region: CASGGHLPYSNQPQHF. CDR3 bases read: TGTGCCAGTGGGGGACATCTCCCTTATAGCAATCAGCCC.